These T cell receptor beta chains were read from a single sample in a study of blood T cells in healthy people across ages. From the 5' RACE reads, TCRdb called clonotypes with MiXCR, one entry per CDR3 protein. This sample has fewer than 2,000,000 distinct CDR3 sequences, with 30% to 40% found just once. The material sequenced was blood. These receptors all come from a woman between 25 and 40 years old in good health. CDR3s include the opening cysteine and the closing phenylalanine or tryptophan. Fields, in order: V gene, J gene, D gene, clone size, CDR3 DNA, CDR3 protein. A D gene is named only where the DNA matches it firmly. Clone size is given for some rows only: seen once, a few or many times, or a class if the clone is expanded.

>TRBV6-1|TRBJ1-5|TRBD1|-
TGTGCCAGCAGTCATTACCGGGACAGGGGGCCTCAGCCCCAGCATTTT
CASSHYRDRGPQPQHF
>TRBV11-2|TRBJ2-1|-|-
TGTGCCAGCAGCTTATCCTCTTTACTGGGCAGAGACAATGAGCAGTTCTTC
CASSLSSLLGRDNEQFF
>TRBV4-2|TRBJ2-6|-|-
TGTGCCAGCAGCCAGAGTCGCTATCCTGGGGCCAACGTCCTGACTTTC
CASSQSRYPGANVLTF
>TRBV4-1|TRBJ2-1|TRBD1|few
TGCGCCAGCAGCCCTCAACCCCCCGGGACAGGGTGGAGTGAGCAGTTCTTC
CASSPQPPGTGWSEQFF
>TRBV7-9|TRBJ2-5|-|few
TGTGCCAGCAGCTTAATACAGGACCAACGCGAGACCCAGTACTTC
CASSLIQDQRETQYF
>TRBV20-1|TRBJ2-7|TRBD1|many
TGCAGTGCACCAGGAACAGGGGAAAGAACCAGGGAGTACTTC
CSAPGTGERTREYF
>TRBV4-1|TRBJ2-1|-|-
TGCGCCAGCAGCGCGCAGCCCCTTAATGAGCAGTTCTTC
CASSAQPLNEQFF
>TRBV12-3/TRBV12-4|TRBJ1-2|-|-
TGTGCCAGCGGAACTCGGACACGTCCAAACTATGGCTACACCTTC
CASGTRTRPNYGYTF
>TRBV4-1|TRBJ2-7|-|many
TGCGCCAGCAGCCAAGAACCCCGGCTAGCCACGTGGGAGCAGTACTTC
CASSQEPRLATWEQYF
>TRBV5-1|TRBJ1-4|-|-
TGCGCCAGCACCGCCTATGGGGCGAGAGGTGAAAAACTGTTTTTT
CASTAYGARGEKLFF
>TRBV20-1|TRBJ2-3|-|-
TGCAGTGCTAGCGGGTCCTCTAGCACAGATACGCAGTATTTT
CSASGSSSTDTQYF
>TRBV12-3/TRBV12-4|TRBJ2-1|TRBD2|-
TGTGCCAGCAGGAAAAGCGGGGACCTCAGTGGTGAGCAGTTCTTC
CASRKSGDLSGEQFF
>TRBV7-9|TRBJ2-1|-|-
TGTGCCAGCAGTTTAACTAGTTATGAGCAGTTCTTC
CASSLTSYEQFF
>TRBV13|TRBJ2-3|TRBD2|-
TGTGCCAGCAGCAAAAGCGGGGCAGATACGCAGTATTTT
CASSKSGADTQYF